This T cell receptor (beta chain) was captured in a study of blood T cell repertoires in COVID-19. This clone was detected only once. Adults between about 18 and 95 years of age took part from 20 to 25 US areas. The protocol was immunoSEQ multiplex PCR, while the TCRdb copy is restricted to in-frame clones and leaves out a portion. The sample comprises hundreds of thousands of clones, 80% of which are singletons, and 7.4% rests with the top ten. The germline gives CDR1 SGHAT, CDR2 FQDESV (reference sequence). Trimming shortened V by 5 bases and J by 1 base, and 8 bases separated the two germline ends. This CDR3 contains 13 residues.

The specimen sequenced was PBMCs or T cells enriched from blood (not recorded which). The J gene is TRBJ1-2, the V gene TRBV11-1; no reliable D call. The receptor was isolated from a woman aged 40 to 50 with acute COVID-19. The DNA for the CDR3 is TGTGCCAGCAGCCCCCTCCGTAACTATGGCTACACCTTC. It translates to CASSPLRNYGYTF.